These 9 T cell receptor beta chains were sequenced from one sample in a study of long-term antiretroviral therapy in people with HIV. Running of the v3.0 immunoSEQ assay took place at survey level. Profiling relied on immunoSEQ multiplex PCR, and the TCRdb table lists in-frame clones only, not all of them. The repertoire consists of 25,000 to 30,000 clones, with 85% to 90% occurring once and the leading ten covering around 9%. Sequenced material: unsorted PBMCs, taken 3.2 years before starting antiretroviral therapy. These receptors were collected from a man aged 50 to 60 with HIV.

The V call is TRBV7-9, the J call TRBJ2-1; 8 bases map to TRBD2. Germline-derived CDR1 and CDR2 are SEHNR and FQNEAQ (reference sequence). The CDR3 contains 15 residues. The V and J ends lost 5 bases and 9 bases, in that order; junction bases with no gene match: 12. Written as DNA, the CDR3 is TGTGCCAGCAGCCCCCCCCGGGCGGGAGGTGCTGAGCAGTTCTTC. This encodes CASSPPRAGGAEQFF. The full variable domain, with the rest looked up from reference TRBV7-9 and TRBJ2-1, is DTGVSQNPRHKITKRGQNVTFRCDPISEHNRLYWYRQTLGQGPEFLTYFQNEAQLEKSRLLSDRFSAERPKGSFSTLEIQRTEQGDSAMYLCASSPPRAGGAEQFFGPGTRLTVL.

The chain carries TRBV28 and TRBJ2-5; a weak D match, TRBD1 (6 bases). The CDR3 loop spans 13 amino acids. CDR1 and CDR2 (germline): MDHEN, SYDVKM. With 5 bases removed from V and 3 bases from J, the gap between germline ends came to 10 bases. The CDR3 region is CASSLDSEETQYF. CDR3 nucleotides: TGTGCCAGCAGTCTGGACAGCGAAGAGACCCAGTACTTC.

The chain is built from TRBV9 and TRBJ2-7, with TRBD1 matching 7 bases. The CDR3 spans 16 residues. Germline V CDR1 and CDR2: SGDLS, YYNGEE. V was pared by 0 bases and J by 5 bases, with 11 bases of the junction left unmatched. The CDR3 region is CASSVVGTALTHEQYF. The DNA for the CDR3 is TGTGCCAGCAGCGTAGTCGGGACAGCCTTAACCCACGAGCAGTACTTC. Using reference TRBV9 and TRBJ2-7 for the parts outside the CDR3, the full variable domain is DSGVTQTPKHLITATGQRVTLRCSPRSGDLSVYWYQQSLDQGLQFLIQYYNGEERAKGNILERFSAQQFPDLHSELNLSSLELGDSALYFCASSVVGTALTHEQYFGPGTRLTVT.

This sequence joins TRBV5-6 and TRBJ2-6, with D possibly matching TRBD1 (5 bases). Germline CDR1 is SGHDT and CDR2 is YYEEEE. Between the trimmed V and J ends, which lost 0 bases and 0 bases, there was a span of 10 bases. This CDR3 is built from 17 residues. CDR3 region: CASSLESRDSGANVLTF. In DNA form, the CDR3 reads TGTGCCAGCAGCTTGGAAAGCAGGGACTCTGGGGCCAACGTCCTGACTTTC.

This clone was detected only a few times. The chain combines TRBV20-1 with TRBJ1-2; D is uncertain. This CDR3 has 11 residues. V shed 3 bases and J shed 5 bases, with 7 bases lying between them. Per germline, CDR1 DFQATT and CDR2 SNEGSKA (reference sequence). The CDR3 is CSASLGYGYTF. CDR3 bases: TGCAGTGCTAGTTTGGGTTATGGCTACACCTTC.

CDR3 residues: CASRGASGIRNTQYF. In DNA form, the CDR3 reads TGTGCCAGCAGGGGGGCTAGCGGGATACGGAATACGCAGTATTTT. The J gene is TRBJ2-3, the V gene TRBV2, with 9 nucleotides matching TRBD2. The CDR3 has 15 residues. V shed 6 bases, J shed 7 bases, and the junction held 11 bases outside the gene matches. The V gene's germline CDR1 is SNHLY and CDR2 FYNNEI.

V and J are TRBV28 and TRBJ2-4; TRBD1 aligns across 9 bases. Germline loops: CDR1 MDHEN, CDR2 SYDVKM. The ends lost 8 bases at V and 1 base at J; junction bases unmatched: 12. The CDR3 has 17 amino acids. CDR3 nucleotide sequence: TGTGCCAGCTGCCGGGACAGGGACCCCCTGGCCAAAAACATTCAGTACTTC. Encoded protein: CASCRDRDPLAKNIQYF. The full variable domain, completed using reference TRBV28 and TRBJ2-4, is DVKVTQSSRYLVKRTGEKVFLECVQDMDHENMFWYRQDPGLGLRLIYFSYDVKMKEKGDIPEGYSVSREKKERFSLILESASTNQTSMYLCASCRDRDPLAKNIQYFGAGTRLSVL.

This clone was picked up one time. The CDR3 DNA is TGTGCCAGCAGACCCCAGGGGTGGGGGACCCAGTACTTC. The encoded protein is CASRPQGWGTQYF. The chain combines TRBV7-8 with TRBJ2-5; the D gene is possibly TRBD1 (6 bases). The CDR3 is made up of 13 amino acids. From germline, CDR1 is SGHVS and CDR2 FQNEAQ. Trimming took 6 bases from V and 7 from J, leaving 15 bases between them.

The gene calls are TRBV2 and TRBJ1-1, with TRBD1 as a possible D gene (6 bases). CDR1 is SNHLY, CDR2 FYNNEI, per germline. This CDR3 is built from 13 residues. V was cut by 6 bases and J by 1 base, with 9 bases left in between. CDR3 protein: CASSTQGNTEAFF. Here the CDR3 DNA reads TGTGCCAGCAGCACACAGGGGAACACTGAAGCTTTCTTT.